This T cell receptor (beta chain) appears in the sequencing data of a study of T cells in Graves' hyperthyroidism and ophthalmopathy. Study at large: Peripheral blood was taken when the disease was first diagnosed, before any treatment began. Study-level findings and limits: Classification by a 13 V-J model distinguished ophthalmopathy from stable hyperthyroidism. Clonotypes that were expanded in thyroid above 0.001 mostly appeared in blood too.

As for this clonotype: The antigen remains unidentified.

There were TCR beta CDR3 regions amplified from RNA transcripts. The HTBI primer set drove a first-round RT-PCR of the TCR CDR3. TCRdb re-derived calls from the multiplex PCR reads in MiXCR, one entry per CDR3 protein. This sample has hundreds of thousands of distinct CDR3 sequences, with around 39% found just once. The CDR3 sequence is 14 residues long. J was trimmed by 4 bases and V by 0 bases; bases with no gene match: 2. Germline CDR1 is LGHNA and CDR2 is YSLEER. This sequence originates from a man between 18 and 29 years old with Graves' hyperthyroidism. The chain combines TRBV4-3 with TRBJ1-1, with 7 bases matching TRBD1. Sequences were obtained from blood. DNA for the CDR3: TGCGCCAGCAGCCAAGATGCAGGGGGCACTGAAGCTTTCTTT. The encoded protein is CASSQDAGGTEAFF.